This is a list of T cell receptor beta chains from one sample in a study of OX40 agonist ivuxolimab in advanced cancers. Sequenced by immunoSEQ multiplex PCR; TCRdb stores in-frame clones only, minus some. The sample holds over 25,000 clones, 74% seen once. Sequencing used CD4+ or CD8+ T cells sorted from blood, obtained in a trial of the OX40 agonist ivuxolimab. All receptors derive from an adult with an advanced solid tumor such as melanoma, head and neck, liver or kidney cancer. CDR3s include the opening cysteine and the closing phenylalanine or tryptophan. A D gene is named only where the DNA matches it firmly. Not all rows give a size; the values are once, few, many and, for expanded clones, a class.

j_call d_call clone_size v_call cdr3_aa cdr3_nt
TRBJ2-5 . . TRBV5-1 CASSLTPIGPMRTQYF TGCGCCAGCAGCTTAACACCAATTGGCCCGATGAGGACCCAGTACTTC
TRBJ1-6 TRBD1 . TRBV10-3 CAITGGYNSPLHF TGTGCCATCACAGGGGGTTATAATTCACCCCTCCACTTT
TRBJ2-5 . medium-sized TRBV27 CASSAGWGETQYF TGTGCCAGCAGTGCAGGGTGGGGAGAGACCCAGTACTTC
TRBJ1-2 TRBD1 . TRBV25-1 CASSDLTGTEYGYTF TGTGCCAGCAGTGATCTTACCGGGACAGAGTATGGCTACACCTTC
TRBJ2-1 TRBD2 . TRBV5-6 CASSRAGVSYNEQFF TGTGCCAGCAGCCGGGCGGGGGTCTCCTACAATGAGCAGTTCTTC
TRBJ1-5 . . TRBV18 CASSPSGVLNQPQHF TGTGCCAGCTCACCATCGGGGGTTTTGAATCAGCCCCAGCATTTT
TRBJ2-2 . . TRBV11-2 CASSLKNTGELFF TGTGCCAGCAGCTTAAAGAACACCGGGGAGCTGTTTTTT
TRBJ1-3 TRBD1 few TRBV4-2 CASSHLGDRGNTIYF TGTGCCAGCAGCCACCTGGGGGACAGGGGAAACACCATATATTTT
TRBJ1-2 . once TRBV5-1 CASSFRDATNYGYTF TGCGCCAGCAGCTTCCGGGACGCCACTAACTATGGCTACACCTTC
TRBJ1-1 . . TRBV7-9 CASSPPGTKNTEAFF TGTGCCAGCAGCCCGCCCGGGACGAAGAACACTGAAGCTTTCTTT
TRBJ2-5 . . TRBV25-1 CASSAPIGKGYVETQYF TGTGCCAGCAGTGCCCCAATCGGGAAGGGTTATGTAGAGACCCAGTACTTC
TRBJ2-1 TRBD2 . TRBV30 CAWSVSSGGVDEQFF TGTGCCTGGAGTGTATCCAGCGGGGGCGTCGATGAGCAGTTCTTC
TRBJ2-2 . . TRBV6-1 CASSGLQRTGELFF TGTGCCAGCAGTGGATTACAGAGAACCGGGGAGCTGTTTTTT
TRBJ1-2 . . TRBV6-5 CASSSRVGNGYTF TGTGCCAGCAGTTCCCGGGTCGGGAATGGCTACACCTTC
TRBJ2-7 . . TRBV15 CATSRVKGLYEQYF TGTGCCACCAGCAGAGTGAAGGGGCTATACGAGCAGTACTTC
TRBJ2-3 . . TRBV5-1 CASSAKGGDTQYF TGCGCCAGCAGCGCCAAGGGGGGAGATACGCAGTATTTT
TRBJ2-7 TRBD2 . TRBV5-6 CASSLKLAGARAEEQYF TGTGCCAGCAGCTTGAAGTTAGCGGGGGCGAGGGCCGAGGAGCAGTACTTC
TRBJ2-7 TRBD1 . TRBV9 CASSVDLTRGNEQYF TGTGCCAGCAGCGTGGATCTTACCAGGGGGAACGAGCAGTACTTC
TRBJ2-1 . . TRBV29-1 CSVRRGQSYNEQFF TGCAGCGTTAGGCGAGGACAGAGCTACAATGAGCAGTTCTTC
TRBJ1-2 . . TRBV30 CAWSVKQANTNYGYTF TGTGCCTGGAGTGTAAAACAGGCCAATACTAACTATGGCTACACCTTC
TRBJ2-3 . . TRBV19 CASSIRTATTDTQYF TGTGCCAGTAGTATCAGGACAGCCACCACAGATACGCAGTATTTT
TRBJ1-6 . . TRBV6-1 CASSGRAYNSPLHF TGTGCCAGCAGTGGCCGGGCCTATAATTCACCCCTCCACTTT
TRBJ2-7 TRBD2 . TRBV6-5 CASSYSGTTESHEQYF TGTGCCAGCAGTTACTCGGGGACTACAGAATCCCACGAGCAGTACTTC
TRBJ1-6 . few TRBV11-2 CASSLSLASPLHF TGTGCCAGCAGCTTAAGCTTGGCCTCACCCCTCCACTTT
TRBJ2-1 TRBD2 . TRBV11-1 CASSAGPGLADEQFF TGTGCCAGCAGCGCCGGCCCGGGACTAGCGGATGAGCAGTTCTTC
TRBJ1-2 . . TRBV9 CASSVSDSSNYGYTF TGTGCCAGCAGCGTCTCAGATTCTTCTAACTATGGCTACACCTTC
TRBJ1-1 . . TRBV5-4 CASSSMGGGMNTEAFF TGTGCCAGCAGCTCGATGGGGGGGGGCATGAACACTGAAGCTTTCTTT
TRBJ2-3 . . TRBV5-1 CASSHGLPTQYF TGCGCCAGCAGCCACGGACTACCAACGCAGTATTTT
TRBJ2-3 TRBD1 . TRBV11-1 CASSLSFWTGITDTQYF TGTGCCAGCAGCTTATCTTTTTGGACAGGGATCACAGATACGCAGTATTTT
TRBJ1-2 . few TRBV29-1 CSVQRQFGYTF TGCAGCGTCCAAAGACAGTTTGGCTACACCTTC
TRBJ1-2 . few TRBV19 CASSTPQGNYGYTF TGTGCCAGTAGTACTCCTCAGGGTAACTATGGCTACACCTTC
TRBJ2-1 TRBD2 . TRBV4-1 CASSQGPLLAGGDNEQFF TGCGCCAGCAGCCAAGGTCCCCTTCTAGCGGGGGGCGACAATGAGCAGTTCTTC
TRBJ1-1 . medium-sized TRBV6-6 CATRGYTEAFF TGTGCCACAAGGGGCTACACTGAAGCTTTCTTT
TRBJ2-1 . . TRBV23-1 CASSLDRDRWSGGHHNEQFF TGCGCCAGCAGTCTTGACCGGGACAGGTGGAGCGGGGGCCACCACAATGAGCAGTTCTTC
TRBJ1-3 . once TRBV30 CAWSVGGHSGNTIYF TGTGCCTGGAGTGTCGGGGGCCACTCTGGAAACACCATATATTTT
TRBJ2-1 TRBD1 once TRBV28 CASSSRGPWNEQFF TGTGCCAGCAGTTCGAGGGGGCCGTGGAATGAGCAGTTCTTC
TRBJ1-2 TRBD1 . TRBV2 CASRTQGAGYTF TGTGCCAGCAGGACACAGGGGGCCGGCTACACCTTC
TRBJ1-1 . . TRBV4-1 CASSQSGQPNTEAFF TGCGCCAGCAGCCAATCTGGACAGCCGAACACTGAAGCTTTCTTT
TRBJ2-3 TRBD2 few TRBV9 CASRPGGGSTDTQYF TGTGCCAGCAGACCCGGCGGGGGGAGCACAGATACGCAGTATTTT
TRBJ1-2 . large TRBV4-1 CASSPTLNIGIHGYTF TGCGCCAGCAGCCCCACACTCAATATCGGGATTCATGGCTACACCTTC
TRBJ2-7 TRBD1 . TRBV11-3 CASSEGARSYEQYF TGTGCCAGCAGCGAGGGGGCCCGCTCCTACGAGCAGTACTTC
TRBJ1-1 . medium-sized TRBV21-1 CASSRTGQKNTEAFF TGTGCCAGCAGCCGAACCGGACAGAAGAACACTGAAGCTTTCTTT
TRBJ1-4 . . TRBV5-5 CASSSGLREKLFF TGTGCCAGCAGCTCAGGGTTGCGGGAAAAACTGTTTTTT
TRBJ2-2 . . TRBV13 CASSLGEPLGGELFF TGCGCCAGCAGCTTAGGCGAGCCTCTGGGCGGGGAGCTGTTTTTT
TRBJ1-2 TRBD1 . TRBV28 CASSLSGQGGGYTF TGTGCCAGCAGTTTATCCGGACAGGGTGGGGGCTACACCTTC
TRBJ1-6 . . TRBV5-6 CASSFREGRSPLHF TGTGCCAGCAGCTTCAGGGAGGGAAGGTCACCCCTCCACTTT
TRBJ2-4 TRBD1 . TRBV13 CASAMTGGNIQYF TGTGCCAGCGCGATGACAGGGGGTAACATTCAGTACTTC
TRBJ1-1 . . TRBV9 CASSVDRNTEAFF TGTGCCAGCAGCGTCGACAGGAACACTGAAGCTTTCTTT